This paragraph covers one T cell receptor beta chain sequence. Its antigen remains unknown. Germline CDR1 SGHNT, CDR2 YYREEE (reference sequence). The V end was cut by 4 bases, the J end by 6 bases, with 17 bases between. The CDR3 has 15 amino acids. This PCR relied on a set of 60 Vbeta primers and 13 Jbeta primers. Profiling relied on immunoSEQ multiplex PCR, and the TCRdb table lists in-frame clones only, not all of them. The table lists approximately 100,000 clones, approximately 64% of them singletons. These data come from a study of cytomegalovirus exposure and HLA in healthy donors. Study-wide results and limits: It emerged from a later analysis that several of the most significant clusters appeared to be linked to common viral pathogens. From TCR beta sequences, most subjects' HLA-A and HLA-B alleles were reportedly predicted accurately. For cytomegalovirus status, the classifier reportedly gave diagnoses with high specificity and sensitivity. A list of around 150 TCR beta chains associated with cytomegalovirus was given.

The rearrangement links TRBV5-4 to TRBJ2-1; D gene unclear. The clonotype comes from a man aged 60 to 75 in good health and CMV-seronegative. The sequencing input was PBMCs. CDR3 residues: CASSLPVQVSNEQFF. CDR3 in DNA: TGTGCCAGCAGCCTCCCAGTGCAGGTTAGCAATGAGCAGTTCTTC.